One and the same sample provided the 32 T cell receptor beta chains below, sequenced in a study of T cell repertoires in cytomegalovirus infection. TCRdb processed the reads anew with MiXCR; each CDR3 protein has one entry. Of some 680,000 distinct CDR3 sequences listed, less than 40% were seen once; the top ten hold under 3.5%. Specimen: PBMCs. All receptors derive from a human donor in good health (CMV status not recorded). Some clones in this sample may be carry-over from other donors' samples.

This clonotype turned up a few times. V usage is TRBV10-3 and J usage is TRBJ1-1, with D hard to call. The germline gives CDR1 ENHRY, CDR2 SYGVKD. This CDR3 comprises 15 residues. Trimming left V 3 bases short and J 2 bases short, with 13 bases between. The CDR3 DNA sequence: TGTGCCATCAGTGAAACGGCAGCCCTTAACACTGAAGCTTTCTTT. Residues: CAISETAALNTEAFF.

This clonotype was observed a few times. The J gene is TRBJ2-1, the V gene TRBV27; a possible D gene is TRBD1 (6 bases). V gave up 4 bases and J gave up 1 base, with 17 bases separating them. The CDR3 extends over 17 amino acids. Germline V gene lookup returns CDR1 MNHEY and CDR2 SMNVEV (reference sequence). The CDR3 is CASSSARDKVSYNEQFF. DNA of the CDR3: TGTGCCAGCAGTTCCGCTAGGGACAAAGTATCCTACAATGAGCAGTTCTTC.

The chain employs TRBV7-2 and TRBJ2-3, with D possibly matching TRBD1 (6 bases). Trimming removed 5 bases at V and 2 bases at J, with 17 bases between. CDR3 length equals 16 residues. Germline V CDR1 and CDR2: SGHTA, FQGNSA. This chain's CDR3 is CASSPQGGLFTDTQYF. CDR3 DNA sequence: TGTGCCAGCAGCCCACAGGGCGGGCTCTTCACAGATACGCAGTATTTT.

This clonotype was seen more than once but under ten times. The rearrangement uses TRBV7-6 and TRBJ1-1, with D unresolved. Between the trimmed V and J ends, which lost 1 base and 3 bases, there was a span of 9 bases. The CDR3 spans 14 residues. Germline V CDR1 and CDR2: SGHVS, FNYEAQ. The CDR3 DNA reads as TGTGCCAGCAGCTTAGACGTCGAGGACACTGAAGCTTTCTTT. Its protein product is CASSLDVEDTEAFF.

This clonotype was seen a few times. This chain connects TRBV6-6 to TRBJ2-7, with 12 bases that match TRBD2. The J segment lost 4 bases and the V segment lost 0 bases, leaving 4 bases of the junction unmatched. Germline assignment: CDR1 MNHNY and CDR2 SVGAGI (reference sequence). The CDR3 has 16 residues. The CDR3 nucleotides read TGTGCCAGCAGTTACTCGACTAGCGGGAGAGAGTACGAGCAGTACTTC. Protein product: CASSYSTSGREYEQYF.

V is TRBV19 and J is TRBJ2-7; 15 bases are shared with TRBD2. CDR1 and CDR2 from the germline V gene are LNHDA and SQIVND (reference sequence). Unmatched junction bases numbered 4, after V lost 7 bases and J lost 3 bases. The CDR3 is 15 residues long. DNA of the CDR3: TGTGCCAGTAAACCGGGACTAGCGGGAGGCTACGAGCAGTACTTC. Residues: CASKPGLAGGYEQYF.

This clonotype has a handful of counts. The chain joins TRBV11-2 to TRBJ2-3; TRBD2 is a possible D gene (6 bases). From germline, CDR1 is SGHAT and CDR2 FQNNGV. V was shortened by 5 bases and J by 2 bases, with 14 bases between the two germline ends. CDR3 length: 15 residues. The CDR3 protein is CASSISAGNTDTQYF. CDR3 nucleotides: TGTGCCAGCAGCATCAGTGCGGGGAACACAGATACGCAGTATTTT.

This clonotype has just a few counts. This chain uses TRBV10-3 with TRBJ2-7; D may correspond to TRBD1 or TRBD2 (5 bases each). The V end lost 7 bases, the J end lost 2 bases, and 12 bases lay between the germline ends. This CDR3 comprises 13 residues. CDR1 and CDR2 from the germline V gene are ENHRY and SYGVKD. The CDR3 nucleotides are TGTGCCATCAATCCGGGGCCAGCCTACGAGCAGTACTTC. The encoded protein is CAINPGPAYEQYF.

This clonotype was recorded a few times. The rearrangement links TRBV6-6 to TRBJ2-7; D ambiguous. Germline V gene sequence: CDR1 MNHNY, CDR2 SVGAGI (reference sequence). The CDR3 has 14 amino acids. Trimming pared 2 bases from V and 1 base from J, leaving 9 bases between. The CDR3 nucleotides read TGTGCCAGCAGTTACGTTGACCGTTCCTACGAGCAGTACTTC. As protein: CASSYVDRSYEQYF.

The chain couples TRBV15 to TRBJ2-3, with TRBD2 as a possible D gene (6 bases). Germline values: CDR1 LNHNV, CDR2 YYDKDF (reference sequence). CDR3 length equals 15 residues. V gave up 6 bases and J gave up 0 bases, with 13 bases separating them. The CDR3 region has the DNA TGTGCCACCAGACCCCGCGGGACTAGCACAGATACGCAGTATTTT. It specifies CATRPRGTSTDTQYF.

At least ten counts were recorded for this clonotype. The chain employs TRBV12-3 or TRBV12-4 and TRBJ1-1; D not certain. CDR3 size: 16 residues. Trimming pared 1 base from V and 0 bases from J, leaving 12 bases between. The CDR3 spells CASSLVRSGMNTEAFF. The CDR3 DNA reads TGTGCCAGCAGTTTAGTTCGTTCAGGAATGAACACTGAAGCTTTCTTT.

At least ten counts were recorded for this clonotype. This chain joins TRBV20-1 and TRBJ1-5; unclear D gene. CDR3 length: 15 residues. Germline loops: CDR1 DFQATT, CDR2 SNEGSKA (reference sequence). Trimming took 5 bases from V and 5 from J, leaving 19 bases between them. The chain's CDR3 is CSAPFGSLGDQPQHF. The CDR3 coding sequence is TGCAGTGCTCCCTTTGGATCCCTGGGAGATCAGCCCCAGCATTTT.

This clonotype was seen only a few times. CDR3 amino acids: CASSLAPAGSGGYTF. CDR3 sequence (DNA): TGTGCCAGCAGTTTAGCGCCAGCCGGCTCGGGCGGCTACACCTTC. J is TRBJ1-2 and V is TRBV12-3 or TRBV12-4; D call uncertain. Trimming shortened V by 0 bases and J by 8 bases, and 16 bases separated the two germline ends. The CDR3 length is 15 residues.

The chain is built from TRBV20-1 and TRBJ2-7; TRBD1 might be the D (5 bases). Germline CDR1 reads DFQATT; CDR2 reads SNEGSKA (reference sequence). This CDR3 has 13 amino acids. The ends were cut back, 1 base at V and 7 bases at J, with 14 bases in the middle. Here the CDR3 DNA reads TGCAGTGCTAGAGCAGTGGACACACGGGAGCAGTACTTC. It codes for CSARAVDTREQYF.

This clonotype has a single count. V is TRBV5-4 and J is TRBJ2-3; D ambiguous. V was cut by 4 bases and J by 1 base, with 10 bases left in between. Per the germline V gene, CDR1 is SGHNT and CDR2 is YYREEE (reference sequence). The CDR3 runs 14 residues. The DNA of the CDR3 is TGTGCCAGCAGCCTGGCTTGGGGCACAGATACGCAGTATTTT. Protein: CASSLAWGTDTQYF. Full variable domain (missing parts from reference TRBV5-4 and TRBJ2-3): ETGVTQSPTHLIKTRGQQVTLRCSSQSGHNTVSWYQQALGQGPQFIFQYYREEENGRGNFPPRFSGLQFPNYSSELNVNALELDDSALYLCASSLAWGTDTQYFGPGTRLTVL.

This clonotype has at least ten counts. This sequence joins TRBV7-2 and TRBJ2-7, with D uncertain. The germline V gene encodes CDR1 SGHTA and CDR2 FQGNSA. This CDR3 spans 13 amino acids. Deletions cut 1 base from V and 3 bases from J, with 7 bases between. In DNA, the CDR3 is TGTGCCAGCAGCTTAGGCAGGAACTACGAGCAGTACTTC. Translation: CASSLGRNYEQYF.

This clonotype was counted a few times. The chain combines TRBV28 with TRBJ1-5, with a weak D call TRBD1 (6 bases). The germline V gene has CDR1 MDHEN and CDR2 SYDVKM. V lost 5 bases, J lost 3 bases, and 11 bases lay in between. This CDR3 has 14 residues. The CDR3, as DNA: TGTGCCAGCAGTAAGGGGGGAGACAATCAGCCCCAGCATTTT. As protein: CASSKGGDNQPQHF.

V gene TRBV28 combines with J gene TRBJ1-4; D is possibly TRBD1 (6 bases). V was cut by 5 bases and J by 8 bases, with 9 bases left in between. The CDR3 loop spans 12 amino acids. Germline V CDR1 and CDR2: MDHEN, SYDVKM. The CDR3 nucleotides are TGTGCCAGCAGTCGAGACAGGGAAAAACTGTTTTTT. Translation gives CASSRDREKLFF.

This clonotype was seen repeatedly, ten times or more. V and J are TRBV7-9 and TRBJ1-2; D gene ambiguous. V lost 6 bases and J lost 8, with 19 bases in between. Germline CDR1 is SEHNR and CDR2 is FQNEAQ (reference sequence). There are 14 residues in the CDR3. This CDR3 is CASSFHPDSEGYTF. The CDR3 nucleotides are TGTGCCAGCAGTTTCCACCCCGACTCGGAGGGCTACACCTTC.

This clonotype has a handful of counts. The genes are TRBV19 and TRBJ1-5; TRBD1 is a possible D gene (5 bases). CDR3 length: 14 residues. Trimming removed 6 bases from V and 0 bases from J, with 9 bases in between. Looked up from germline, CDR1 is LNHDA and CDR2 is SQIVND (reference sequence). The CDR3 region has the DNA TGTGCCAGTAGGGGACCCTCTAGCAATCAGCCCCAGCATTTT. Amino acids: CASRGPSSNQPQHF.

This clonotype was detected a few times. This chain joins TRBV7-9 and TRBJ1-4; 7 positions match TRBD1. The CDR3 is made up of 15 amino acids. Unmatched junction bases numbered 1, after V lost 3 bases and J lost 0 bases. CDR1 is SEHNR, CDR2 FQNEAQ, per germline (reference sequence). The CDR3 DNA reads as TGTGCCAGCAGCTTCGGACAGGCAACTAATGAAAAACTGTTTTTT. As protein: CASSFGQATNEKLFF.

The genes are TRBV28 and TRBJ1-5; D remains ambiguous. Germline assignment: CDR1 MDHEN and CDR2 SYDVKM. This CDR3 is 13 amino acids long. The V and J ends lost 1 base and 3 bases respectively, with 4 bases between them. The CDR3 nucleotides read TGTGCCAGCAGTTTATATAACAATCAGCCCCAGCATTTT. This sequence encodes CASSLYNNQPQHF.

This clonotype was recorded a few times. This chain connects TRBV7-6 to TRBJ2-1; TRBD2 agrees at 7 bases. Germline-derived CDR1 and CDR2 are SGHVS and FNYEAQ. The V segment lost 2 bases and the J segment 8 bases; nucleotides outside the gene matches: 15. This CDR3 has 17 amino acids. CDR3 protein: CASSLRSAGRLLDEQFF. For the CDR3, the DNA is TGTGCCAGCAGCTTACGGTCAGCGGGAAGATTGTTGGATGAGCAGTTCTTC.

This clonotype was found a few times. The chain recombines TRBV6-4 with TRBJ2-1; 8 bases are a match to TRBD2. This CDR3 spans 15 amino acids. CDR1 and CDR2 (germline): MRHNA, SNTAGT. The junction had 1 base not matched to a gene; V was cut back by 0 bases and J by 3 bases. CDR3 bases: TGTGCCAGCAGTGACTCCCTAGCGGGCTACAATGAGCAGTTCTTC. It encodes CASSDSLAGYNEQFF.

The chain links TRBV28 to TRBJ2-3; no reliable D call. The CDR3 is 15 residues long. V was cut by 2 bases and J by 4 bases, with 13 bases left in between. Germline loops: CDR1 MDHEN, CDR2 SYDVKM. The CDR3 DNA follows: TGTGCCAGCAGTTTAGCCGCGAGGAGTGCAGATACGCAGTATTTT. The encoded protein is CASSLAARSADTQYF.

The sample holds a few counts of this clonotype. The gene calls are TRBV15 and TRBJ1-5, with D hard to call. This CDR3 is built from 12 residues. Deletions cut 2 bases from V and 3 bases from J, with 2 bases between. CDR1 LNHNV and CDR2 YYDKDF come from the germline V gene (reference sequence). Here the CDR3 reads CATSRINQPQHF. For the CDR3, the DNA is TGTGCCACCAGCAGAATCAATCAGCCCCAGCATTTT.

V usage is TRBV5-6 and J usage is TRBJ1-2; 8 bases are shared with TRBD1. This CDR3 comprises 14 residues. Germline lookup yields CDR1 SGHDT and CDR2 YYEEEE. The trim removed 2 bases at V and 8 bases at J, leaving 8 bases unmatched. CDR3 sequence (DNA): TGTGCCAGCAGCTTTGGACAGGGCGAGGGGGGCTACACCTTC. It codes for CASSFGQGEGGYTF.

Here the CDR3 reads CASSPGTSGGLLYEQYF. CDR3 bases: TGTGCCAGCAGCCCCGGGACTAGCGGGGGCCTACTCTACGAGCAGTACTTC. The J gene is TRBJ2-7, the V gene TRBV7-9; 14 bases are shared with TRBD2. Germline lookup yields CDR1 SEHNR and CDR2 FQNEAQ (reference sequence). The CDR3 length is 17 residues. J gave up 3 bases and V 5 bases, and 9 bases lay outside the gene matches. Using reference TRBV7-9 and TRBJ2-7 for the parts outside the CDR3, the full variable domain is DTGVSQNPRHKITKRGQNVTFRCDPISEHNRLYWYRQTLGQGPEFLTYFQNEAQLEKSRLLSDRFSAERPKGSFSTLEIQRTEQGDSAMYLCASSPGTSGGLLYEQYFGPGTRLTVT.

This clonotype occurred a few times. The chain carries TRBV11-2 and TRBJ1-3; TRBD1 agrees at 8 bases. CDR1 and CDR2 (germline): SGHAT, FQNNGV. The CDR3 is 18 amino acids. V lost 6 bases, J lost 0 bases, and 13 bases stayed unmatched. The CDR3 DNA is TGTGCCAGCAGTTCCTTTTCGCGGACAGGGATCTCTGGAAACACCATATATTTT. Residues: CASSSFSRTGISGNTIYF. The full variable domain, its missing parts supplied by reference TRBV11-2 and TRBJ1-3, is EAGVAQSPRYKIIEKRQSVAFWCNPISGHATLYWYQQILGQGPKLLIQFQNNGVVDDSQLPKDRFSAERLKGVDSTLKIQPAKLEDSAVYLCASSSFSRTGISGNTIYFGEGSWLTVV.

The V gene is TRBV2, the J gene TRBJ1-5; TRBD1 might be the D (6 bases). Looked up from germline, CDR1 is SNHLY and CDR2 is FYNNEI. With 4 bases removed from V and 2 bases from J, the gap between germline ends came to 9 bases. The CDR3 is 14 amino acids. The CDR3, as DNA: TGTGCCAGCAGTGCCAACAGGGGCAATCAGCCCCAGCATTTT. Amino acids: CASSANRGNQPQHF.

The chain recombines TRBV5-6 with TRBJ2-7, with 7 bases identical to TRBD1. This CDR3 contains 13 residues. J was trimmed by 6 bases and V by 0 bases; bases with no gene match: 3. The germline V gene encodes CDR1 SGHDT and CDR2 YYEEEE. DNA for the CDR3: TGTGCCAGCAGCTTGGGACAGGGAAGCGAGCAGTACTTC. It translates to CASSLGQGSEQYF.

Turning to this clonotype: One end of the junction fails to match germline, which may point to a read error. The CDR3 DNA reads as TGTGCCAGCAGCGTAGCTACGATCGCGGGGCGCCTCTACAATGGGCAGTTCTTC. Its protein is CASSVATIAGRLYNGQFF. The rearrangement joins TRBV9 to TRBJ2-1; D is possibly TRBD2 (6 bases). Germline V gene sequence: CDR1 SGDLS, CDR2 YYNGEE. The CDR3 sequence is 18 residues long. The complete variable domain, with remaining parts taken from reference TRBV9 and TRBJ2-1, reads DSGVTQTPKHLITATGQRVTLRCSPRSGDLSVYWYQQSLDQGLQFLIQYYNGEERAKGNILERFSAQQFPDLHSELNLSSLELGDSALYFCASSVATIAGRLYNGQFFGPGTRLTVL.